The 29 T cell receptor beta chains below all came from one sample that was sequenced in a study of blood T cell repertoires in COVID-19. Method: immunoSEQ multiplex PCR; TCRdb's copy keeps in-frame clones and lacks some. The sample has roughly 230,000 clones, around 83% seen once. Sequenced material: peripheral blood. All receptors come from a man aged 35 to 55 with acute or convalescent COVID-19.

V and J are TRBV5-4 and TRBJ1-1, with unresolved D. CDR1 is SGHNT, CDR2 YYREEE, per germline (reference sequence). V lost 1 base and J 3 bases, leaving 7 bases between the germline ends. The CDR3 totals 13 residues. The CDR3 sequence: CASSLRRDTEAFF. Written as DNA, the CDR3 is TGTGCCAGCAGCTTGAGGCGGGACACTGAAGCTTTCTTT.

The chain combines TRBV5-3 with TRBJ2-3; 8 bases agree with TRBD2. TRBV5-3 falls under the ORF class, with uncertain function. There are 19 residues in the CDR3. The ends lost 0 bases at V and 6 bases at J; junction bases unmatched: 18. DNA of the CDR3: TGTGCCAGAAGCTTGGCTTTTCTACGGAGGCGGGGGGCAGGGGATACGCAGTATTTT. As protein: CARSLAFLRRRGAGDTQYF.

The chain links TRBV6-2 or TRBV6-3 to TRBJ2-7, with 9 bases matching TRBD1. V dropped 0 bases and J dropped 3; count of bases not matched to a gene: 0. CDR1 MNHEY and CDR2 SVGEGT come from the germline V gene. The CDR3 is 14 amino acids. CDR3 sequence reads: CASSYSTGGYEQYF. CDR3 coding DNA: TGTGCCAGCAGTTACTCGACAGGGGGCTACGAGCAGTACTTC.

The V and J genes are TRBV14 and TRBJ1-1; no firm D call. The CDR3 consists of 16 residues. Deletions cut 1 base from V and 4 bases from J, with 16 bases between. Germline V gene lookup returns CDR1 SGHDN and CDR2 FVKESK. Here the CDR3 reads CASSQGREAFTTEAFF. The CDR3 DNA follows: TGTGCCAGCAGCCAAGGGAGGGAGGCGTTTACCACTGAAGCTTTCTTT.

The V and J genes are TRBV9 and TRBJ1-1, with TRBD1 matching over 9 bases. The CDR3 sequence is 16 residues long. Germline loops: CDR1 SGDLS, CDR2 YYNGEE. With 0 bases clipped from V and 3 bases from J, the junction kept 6 bases outside the gene matches. The CDR3 DNA follows: TGTGCCAGCAGCGTAGCTGGGAGGACAGGGGACACTGAAGCTTTCTTT. The encoded protein is CASSVAGRTGDTEAFF.

This chain's CDR3 is CASSLMSGRAEQFF. The DNA of the CDR3 is TGTGCCAGCAGCTTAATGTCAGGGAGGGCCGAGCAGTTCTTC. This sequence joins TRBV7-9 and TRBJ2-1; 7 bases map to TRBD2. The CDR3 covers 14 residues. The V and J ends lost 2 bases and 10 bases, in that order; junction bases with no gene match: 8. Per germline, CDR1 SEHNR and CDR2 FQNEAQ (reference sequence). The full variable domain, with the rest looked up from reference TRBV7-9 and TRBJ2-1, is DTGVSQNPRHKITKRGQNVTFRCDPISEHNRLYWYRQTLGQGPEFLTYFQNEAQLEKSRLLSDRFSAERPKGSFSTLEIQRTEQGDSAMYLCASSLMSGRAEQFFGPGTRLTVL.

The chain joins TRBV7-6 to TRBJ2-3; D perhaps matches TRBD2 (5 bases). CDR3 size: 16 residues. V was pared by 4 bases and J by 4 bases, with 18 bases between. Germline loops: CDR1 SGHVS, CDR2 FNYEAQ. As DNA, the CDR3 is TGTGCCAGCAGCTCTCGGGAAGGGAAGGAGGCAGATACGCAGTATTTT. As protein: CASSSREGKEADTQYF.

The genes are TRBV19 and TRBJ2-3; weak D call: TRBD2 (6 bases). The CDR3 sequence is 16 residues long. The V and J ends lost 2 bases and 0 bases respectively, with 12 bases between them. CDR1 and CDR2 (germline): LNHDA, SQIVND (reference sequence). This chain's CDR3 is CASSITRDWSTDTQYF. The CDR3 nucleotides read TGTGCCAGTAGTATAACCCGGGACTGGAGCACAGATACGCAGTATTTT.

The chain employs TRBV5-1 and TRBJ2-1, with 12 bases that match TRBD2. Losses at the gene ends were 7 bases for V and 6 bases for J; bases not matched to a gene: 2. The CDR3 has 13 amino acids. In germline, CDR1 is SGHRS, CDR2 YFSETQ. CDR3 sequence reads: CASRLAGVNEQFF. CDR3 DNA: TGCGCCAGCCGACTAGCGGGGGTCAATGAGCAGTTCTTC. The whole variable domain, filled in from reference TRBV5-1 and TRBJ2-1, reads KAGVTQTPRYLIKTRGQQVTLSCSPISGHRSVSWYQQTPGQGLQFLFEYFSETQRNKGNFPGRFSGRQFSNSRSEMNVSTLELGDSALYLCASRLAGVNEQFFGPGTRLTVL.

The CDR3 DNA sequence: TGTGCCAGCAGCTTATCGCCCCCCGGACAGTACAATGAGCAGTTCTTC. Translating it yields CASSLSPPGQYNEQFF. The J gene is TRBJ2-1, the V gene TRBV7-3, with a tentative D call TRBD1 (6 bases). V was shortened by 2 bases and J by 4 bases, with 15 bases between the two germline ends. Germline values: CDR1 SGHTA, CDR2 FQGTGA. This CDR3 comprises 16 residues. The full variable domain, with the rest looked up from reference TRBV7-3 and TRBJ2-1, is GAGVSQTPSNKVTEKGKYVELRCDPISGHTALYWYRQSLGQGPEFLIYFQGTGAADDSGLPNDRFFAVRPEGSVSTLKIQRTERGDSAVYLCASSLSPPGQYNEQFFGPGTRLTVL.

This rearrangement joins TRBV3-1 (or the pseudogene TRBV3-2) to TRBJ1-5; 9 nucleotides match TRBD1. Germline lookup yields CDR1 LGHDT and CDR2 YNNKEL (reference sequence). The CDR3 runs 15 residues. V dropped 4 bases and J dropped 2; count of bases not matched to a gene: 3. CDR3 region: CASSPRTGGNQPQHF. In DNA form, the CDR3 reads TGTGCCAGCAGCCCCAGGACAGGGGGCAATCAGCCCCAGCATTTT.

This clone was seen a handful of times. This sequence joins TRBV27 and TRBJ1-2; TRBD1 agrees at 7 bases. This CDR3 comprises 15 residues. The trim removed 5 bases at V and 7 bases at J, leaving 13 bases unmatched. Germline CDR1 reads MNHEY; CDR2 reads SMNVEV (reference sequence). The CDR3 DNA reads TGTGCCAGCAGTGCTGGGGACAGAATTCGTGGTGGCTACACCTTC. Translation gives CASSAGDRIRGGYTF.

Here the CDR3 reads CASSLERGGLDTQYF. The CDR3 nucleotides read TGTGCCAGCAGCTTGGAACGGGGGGGCCTAGATACGCAGTATTTT. The chain joins TRBV5-4 to TRBJ2-3; the match to TRBD2 covers 8 bases. The CDR3 is 15 amino acids. Trimming took 0 bases from V and 5 from J; bases not matched to a gene: 5. The germline CDR1 and CDR2 sequences are SGHNT and YYREEE (reference sequence).

This clone was counted ten times or more. V is TRBV5-1 and J is TRBJ2-5; D is uncertain. The germline V gene has CDR1 SGHRS and CDR2 YFSETQ. The CDR3 length is 13 residues. Trimming took off 0 bases at V and 2 bases at J, with 5 bases between the two ends. The CDR3 reads CASSLAPQETQYF. As DNA, the CDR3 is TGCGCCAGCAGCTTGGCCCCTCAAGAGACCCAGTACTTC.

The chain links TRBV6-2 or TRBV6-3 to TRBJ2-6; D call uncertain. V lost 5 bases, J lost 2 bases, and 10 bases lay in between. In germline, CDR1 is MNHEY, CDR2 SVGEGT. The CDR3 is made up of 15 amino acids. The CDR3 bases are TGTGCCAGCAGTATAGAAGCTACTGGGGCCAACGTCCTGACTTTC. Protein: CASSIEATGANVLTF.

V usage is TRBV2 and J usage is TRBJ2-3, with TRBD1 identical over 9 bases. CDR1 is SNHLY, CDR2 FYNNEI, per germline. The length of the CDR3 is 16 residues. Unmatched junction bases numbered 8, after V lost 5 bases and J lost 2 bases. This CDR3 is CASSYRGLRVTDTQYF. CDR3 DNA: TGTGCCAGCAGTTACAGGGGGCTGAGAGTCACAGATACGCAGTATTTT.

This chain connects TRBV3-1 (or the pseudogene TRBV3-2) to TRBJ2-7; 12 bases match TRBD2. Per the germline V gene, CDR1 is LGHDT and CDR2 is YNNKEL (reference sequence). J gave up 4 bases and V 8 bases, and 12 bases lay outside the gene matches. This CDR3 region has 16 residues. The CDR3 DNA reads TGTGCCAGCCTACTAGCGGGGGGCTACACCAGGTACGAGCAGTACTTC. Amino acid sequence: CASLLAGGYTRYEQYF.

The genes are TRBV23-1 and TRBJ1-1; D gene unclear. TRBV23-1 is reported as an ORF; its role is uncertain. V was shortened by 6 bases and J by 2 bases, with 13 bases between the two germline ends. The length of the CDR3 is 14 residues. CDR3 protein: CASRITGYNTEAFF. CDR3 nucleotides: TGCGCCAGCAGAATTACCGGGTACAACACTGAAGCTTTCTTT.

This clone occurred once. The gene calls are TRBV3-1 (or the pseudogene TRBV3-2) and TRBJ1-1; unclear D gene. The CDR3 totals 14 residues. V shed 4 bases and J shed 5 bases, with 14 bases lying between them. Germline values: CDR1 LGHDT, CDR2 YNNKEL (reference sequence). The CDR3 DNA is TGTGCCAGCAGCCCCTCGCTCCAGGCGACTGAAGCTTTCTTT. Translation gives CASSPSLQATEAFF.

This clone appeared once. The J gene is TRBJ2-2, the V gene TRBV10-3, with D perhaps TRBD2 (6 bases). The CDR3 has 15 amino acids. Germline CDR1 reads ENHRY; CDR2 reads SYGVKD. Trimming left V 4 bases short and J 2 bases short, with 11 bases between. This chain's CDR3 is CAISGDFSNTGELFF. The DNA for the CDR3 is TGTGCCATCAGTGGGGACTTTTCAAACACCGGGGAGCTGTTTTTT.

This chain links TRBV24-1 with TRBJ2-5; 13 nucleotides line up with TRBD2. Unmatched junction bases numbered 2, after V lost 2 bases and J lost 3 bases. The CDR3 totals 16 residues. CDR1 and CDR2 from the germline V gene are KGHDR and SFDVKD. The CDR3: CATSDWGLAGKETQYF. In DNA, the CDR3 is TGTGCCACCAGTGATTGGGGACTAGCGGGAAAAGAGACCCAGTACTTC.

The chain combines TRBV5-1 with TRBJ2-2; the D gene is possibly TRBD1 (7 bases). Germline values: CDR1 SGHRS, CDR2 YFSETQ. V lost 4 bases and J 4 bases, leaving 11 bases between the germline ends. The CDR3 is 14 residues long. CDR3 bases: TGCGCCAGCAGCCGCCAGGGGGGCACCGGGGAGCTGTTTTTT. Protein product: CASSRQGGTGELFF.

The chain couples TRBV10-3 to TRBJ2-7; the D gene is possibly TRBD2 (6 bases). V lost 4 bases and J 5 bases, leaving 6 bases between the germline ends. CDR1 is ENHRY and CDR2 is SYGVKD in the germline V gene. The CDR3 extends over 11 amino acids. This CDR3 is CAISGGDEQYF. The CDR3 DNA is TGTGCCATCAGTGGGGGGGACGAGCAGTACTTC.

The chain has TRBV5-1 and TRBJ1-1, with 7 bases matching TRBD1. The CDR3 is 16 residues long. V shed 2 bases, J shed 1 base, and the junction held 8 bases outside the gene matches. Germline V gene sequence: CDR1 SGHRS, CDR2 YFSETQ. CDR3 in DNA: TGCGCCAGCAGCTTTCAACAGGGGCGGGCGAACACTGAAGCTTTCTTT. It yields the protein CASSFQQGRANTEAFF.

This chain connects TRBV2 to TRBJ1-2; D possibly corresponds to TRBD1 (5 bases). Germline CDR1 is SNHLY and CDR2 is FYNNEI. CDR3 size: 13 residues. V was shortened by 6 bases and J by 8 bases, with 16 bases between the two germline ends. The CDR3 DNA sequence: TGTGCCAGCAGGCTGGACACCGTCGGGGGCTACACCTTC. This codes for CASRLDTVGGYTF.

A single count supports this clone. The V call is TRBV11-2, the J call TRBJ2-7; no clear D gene. The CDR3 covers 14 residues. Germline values: CDR1 SGHAT, CDR2 FQNNGV. Trimming left V 0 bases short and J 0 bases short, with 6 bases between. The DNA of the CDR3 is TGTGCCAGCAGCTTAGACCTCCCCTCCTACGAGCAGTACTTC. Protein: CASSLDLPSYEQYF.

This clone was seen just once. The V call is TRBV5-4, the J call TRBJ2-1; perhaps TRBD2 as D (5 bases). The CDR3 consists of 16 residues. Trimming stripped 4 bases from V and 6 bases from J, with 20 bases between. Per germline, CDR1 SGHNT and CDR2 YYREEE (reference sequence). CDR3 sequence reads: CASSRASGLGSNEQFF. Here the CDR3 DNA reads TGTGCCAGCAGCAGGGCTTCGGGGTTAGGTAGCAATGAGCAGTTCTTC.

The J gene is TRBJ2-3, the V gene TRBV5-1, with TRBD2 matching 9 bases. The CDR3 runs 17 residues. V gave up 2 bases and J gave up 3 bases; unmatched junction bases: 10. The germline V gene has CDR1 SGHRS and CDR2 YFSETQ. The CDR3 sequence: CASSFTVAGGPTDTQYF. For the CDR3, the DNA is TGCGCCAGCAGCTTTACCGTCGCGGGGGGGCCGACAGATACGCAGTATTTT.

The J gene is TRBJ2-1, the V gene TRBV5-1; 10 bases fit TRBD2. This CDR3 is built from 15 residues. V lost 4 bases, J lost 10 bases, and 11 bases stayed unmatched. The germline V gene has CDR1 SGHRS and CDR2 YFSETQ. CDR3 loop: CASSPPHSGGGEQFF. Written as DNA, the CDR3 is TGCGCCAGCAGCCCCCCCCACAGCGGGGGGGGAGAGCAGTTCTTC. Full variable domain (remainder filled in from reference TRBV5-1 and TRBJ2-1): KAGVTQTPRYLIKTRGQQVTLSCSPISGHRSVSWYQQTPGQGLQFLFEYFSETQRNKGNFPGRFSGRQFSNSRSEMNVSTLELGDSALYLCASSPPHSGGGEQFFGPGTRLTVL.